This T cell receptor (beta chain) was sequenced in a study of blood T cell repertoires in COVID-19. The ends lost 5 bases at V and 2 bases at J; junction bases unmatched: 4. Per the germline V gene, CDR1 is LNHDA and CDR2 is SQIVND (reference sequence). The length of the CDR3 is 14 residues. Produced via immunoSEQ multiplex PCR; TCRdb's table is partial and in-frame only. Altogether approximately 66,000 clones are present, about 90% being singletons, with the ten largest covering about a fifth. This chain joins TRBV19 and TRBJ2-7, with TRBD1 matching 9 bases. This TCR came from a woman aged 45-60 years with active or convalescent COVID-19. The sequencing sample was made of peripheral blood. CDR3 loop: CASSAGTGTYEQYF. CDR3 coding DNA: TGTGCCAGTAGTGCCGGGACAGGGACCTACGAGCAGTACTTC.